One sample yielded the 6 T cell receptor beta chains listed below, sequenced in a study of molecular identifiers for immune sequencing clone quantification. Via MiXCR, TCRdb re-called the PCR reads, giving one row per CDR3 protein. The sample has around 470,000 distinct CDR3 sequences; about 20% are singletons. Sequencing was done on a sample of naive CD8+ T cells from blood, with Jurkat cell RNA spiked in. Subset given: FACS-sorted CD8+CD4-CCR7+CD45RA+ naive T cells. The receptors shown here come from a human donor in good health. Some libraries in this study had Jurkat cell RNA spiked in.

This clonotype was picked up one time. The chain is built from TRBV13 and TRBJ1-2, with D possibly matching TRBD1 (5 bases). The CDR3 length is 13 residues. Trimming took 5 bases from V and 6 from J, leaving 13 bases between them. Germline V lookup: CDR1 PRHDT, CDR2 FYEKMQ (reference sequence). In nucleotides, the CDR3 is TGTGCCAGCAGCCGTCGGGGGAGGGATGGCTACACCTTC. Its protein is CASSRRGRDGYTF.

A note on this clonotype: The junction shows a germline mismatch at one end, possibly a read error. The V call is TRBV24-1, the J call TRBJ2-7; D might be TRBD1 (6 bases). CDR1 and CDR2 from the germline V gene are KGHDR and SFDVKD. The CDR3 has 19 residues. The CDR3 DNA reads as TGTGCCACCAGTGATCGCCGTCGACAGGTCGTGAGGAGCTCCCACGAGCAGTACTTC. As protein: CATSDRRRQVVRSSHEQYF.

This clonotype was detected only a few times. This sequence joins TRBV6-2 or TRBV6-3 and TRBJ2-1, with 9 bases lining up with TRBD1. The CDR3 runs to 14 residues. The ends lost 10 bases at V and 4 bases at J; junction bases unmatched: 8. Germline V gene sequence: CDR1 MNHEY, CDR2 SVGEGT. The CDR3 reads CATLPGTGYNEQFF. CDR3 in DNA: TGTGCCACCCTCCCGGGGACAGGGTACAATGAGCAGTTCTTC.

This clonotype was detected a few times. The chain couples TRBV4-1 to TRBJ2-1; D not certain. In germline, CDR1 is MGHRA, CDR2 YSYEKL. V lost 0 bases and J 10 bases, leaving 19 bases between the germline ends. The CDR3 runs 16 residues. The CDR3 sequence: CASSQEAPVTGLEQFF. CDR3 coding DNA: TGCGCCAGCAGCCAAGAAGCTCCCGTTACGGGTCTCGAGCAGTTCTTC.

The V and J genes are TRBV4-3 and TRBJ1-2, with D perhaps TRBD1 (6 bases). Germline CDR1 is LGHNA and CDR2 is YSLEER. The CDR3 is made up of 14 amino acids. V was clipped by 0 bases and J by 8 bases, with 13 bases between them. The CDR3 spells CASSQDKGVQGYTF. CDR3 nucleotides: TGCGCCAGCAGCCAAGATAAGGGGGTGCAGGGCTACACCTTC.

As concerns this clonotype: One junction end disagrees with the germline gene, perhaps due to a read error. This sequence joins TRBV9 and TRBJ2-3; TRBD2 is a possible D gene (7 bases). The CDR3 sequence is 16 residues long. The V gene's germline CDR1 is SGDLS and CDR2 YYNGEE. This chain's CDR3 is CASSMRGGVGTDTQYF. CDR3 nucleotides: TGTGCCAGCAGCATGAGGGGGGGGGTTGGCACAGATACGCAGTACTTT.